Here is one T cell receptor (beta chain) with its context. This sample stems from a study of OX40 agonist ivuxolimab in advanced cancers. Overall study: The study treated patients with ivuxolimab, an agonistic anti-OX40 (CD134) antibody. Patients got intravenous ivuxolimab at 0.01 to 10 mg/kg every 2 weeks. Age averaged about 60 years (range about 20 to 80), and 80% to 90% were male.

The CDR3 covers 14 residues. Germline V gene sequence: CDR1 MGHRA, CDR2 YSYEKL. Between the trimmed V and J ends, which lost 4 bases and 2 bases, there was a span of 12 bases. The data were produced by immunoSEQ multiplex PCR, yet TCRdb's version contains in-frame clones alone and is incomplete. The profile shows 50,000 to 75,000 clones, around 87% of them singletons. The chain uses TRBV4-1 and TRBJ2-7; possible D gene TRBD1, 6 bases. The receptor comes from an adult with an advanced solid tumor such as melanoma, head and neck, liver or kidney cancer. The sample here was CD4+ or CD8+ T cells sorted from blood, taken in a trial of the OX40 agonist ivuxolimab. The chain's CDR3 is CASSPRGQTYEQYF. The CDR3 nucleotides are TGCGCCAGCAGCCCCCGAGGACAGACCTACGAGCAGTACTTC.